The 23 T cell receptor beta chains listed next were all sequenced from one sample in a study of blood T cells in healthy people across ages. The second PCR ran roughly 6 to 11 cycles with a sample-barcoded 5' primer and J-beta primers. Using its own MiXCR run on the 5' RACE reads, TCRdb lists one record per CDR3 protein. In the table there are around 990,000 distinct CDR3 sequences, 20% to 25% of which are singletons. These sequences were also reported in another study, on T cells of mothers and their children.

Specimen: blood. Receptor source: a girl aged 2 to 10 in good health.

The V call is TRBV5-1, the J call TRBJ1-4; no clear D. The CDR3 is made up of 13 amino acids. The V and J ends lost 1 base and 5 bases respectively, with 6 bases between them. Germline assignment: CDR1 SGHRS and CDR2 YFSETQ. In DNA form, the CDR3 reads TGCGCCAGCAGCTTGAATACAAATGAAAAACTGTTTTTT. It translates to CASSLNTNEKLFF.

To note about this clonotype: One junction end does not reproduce the germline sequence, and a read error may be involved. The rearrangement links TRBV12-3 or TRBV12-4 to TRBJ1-2; the match to TRBD1 covers 7 bases. The CDR3 totals 15 residues. The CDR3 loop is CACSSGTVVGYGYTF. As DNA, the CDR3 is TGTGCCTGCAGTTCCGGGACAGTAGTGGGCTATGGCTACACCTTC.

This clonotype was counted between two and nine times. The chain carries TRBV29-1 and TRBJ2-2, with D possibly being TRBD2 (6 bases). V was pared by 4 bases and J by 7 bases, with 10 bases between. The CDR3 length is 12 residues. CDR1 is SQVTM, CDR2 ANQGSEA, per germline. The CDR3 DNA reads as TGCAGCGTTGGCGCCGGGAGCGGGGAGCTGTTTTTT. The encoded protein is CSVGAGSGELFF.

This rearrangement joins TRBV20-1 to TRBJ2-7; 8 bases fit TRBD2. Germline loops: CDR1 DFQATT, CDR2 SNEGSKA (reference sequence). The length of the CDR3 is 14 residues. J was trimmed by 5 bases and V by 1 base; bases with no gene match: 7. Written as DNA, the CDR3 is TGCAGTGCTAGAGTTAAGCGGGGGAACGACGAGCAGTACTTC. This translates into CSARVKRGNDEQYF.

This chain uses TRBV5-6 with TRBJ2-5; TRBD2 matches at 10 bases. Germline CDR1 reads SGHDT; CDR2 reads YYEEEE. This CDR3 is 14 amino acids long. The V gene end was trimmed by 5 bases and the J gene end by 5 bases; junction bases not matched to a gene: 6. The CDR3 spells CASRERGGYETQYF. The CDR3 DNA reads as TGTGCCAGCAGAGAGCGGGGGGGCTACGAGACCCAGTACTTC.

The gene calls are TRBV20-1 and TRBJ2-1; TRBD2 matches 10 bases. CDR3 size: 17 residues. V lost 3 bases to trimming and J lost 8 bases; unmatched junction nucleotides: 16. Germline V gene sequence: CDR1 DFQATT, CDR2 SNEGSKA (reference sequence). The CDR3 DNA follows: TGCAGTGCTAGGGATGCGTCGACTAGCGGGTATATCGATGAGCAGTTCTTC. It specifies CSARDASTSGYIDEQFF.

This chain connects TRBV9 to TRBJ1-5; TRBD1 matches 7 bases. Germline V gene data show CDR1 as SGDLS and CDR2 as YYNGEE. Germline trimming cut 3 bases from V and 4 bases from J; bases unmatched to any gene: 7. CDR3 length: 15 amino acids. The CDR3 protein is CASSESGGVNQPQHF. Written as DNA, the CDR3 is TGTGCCAGCAGCGAGTCAGGGGGAGTAAATCAGCCCCAGCATTTT.

J is TRBJ1-5 and V is TRBV12-3 or TRBV12-4; D is unresolved. The V gene lost 3 bases and the J gene lost 1 base, with 10 bases spanning the gap. The CDR3 runs to 15 residues. The CDR3 here is CASSFEGSSNQPQHF. Here the CDR3 DNA reads TGTGCCAGCAGTTTTGAGGGCTCGAGCAATCAGCCCCAGCATTTT.

This clonotype turned up a few times. The chain couples TRBV6-2 or TRBV6-3 to TRBJ1-1; the D is unclear. From germline, CDR1 is MNHEY and CDR2 SVGEGT. The CDR3 spans 14 residues. The V end was cut by 1 base, the J end by 2 bases, with 8 bases between. Here the CDR3 reads CASSYYPENTEAFF. CDR3 in DNA: TGTGCCAGCAGTTACTATCCCGAAAACACTGAAGCTTTCTTT.

There are a few counts of this clonotype. The chain joins TRBV2 to TRBJ2-1; TRBD1 matches 9 bases. This CDR3 has 16 residues. Germline V CDR1 and CDR2: SNHLY, FYNNEI. Trimming cost V 3 bases and J 16 bases; bases outside gene matches: 19. The CDR3 sequence: CASSEGTGFLAKPIFF. The CDR3, as DNA: TGTGCCAGCAGTGAGGGGACAGGGTTTCTAGCGAAGCCCATATTCTTC.

The chain is built from TRBV5-8 and TRBJ2-7; weak D call: TRBD1 (5 bases). Trimming removed 0 bases at V and 6 bases at J, with 13 bases between. The CDR3 covers 14 residues. Germline values: CDR1 SGHTS, CDR2 YDEGEE. The CDR3 sequence is CASSLADILGEQYF. The CDR3, as DNA: TGTGCCAGCAGCTTGGCGGACATTTTGGGCGAGCAGTACTTC. The full variable domain, rest sourced from reference TRBV5-8 and TRBJ2-7, is EAGVTQSPTHLIKTRGQQATLRCSPISGHTSVYWYQQALGLGLQFLLWYDEGEERNRGNFPPRFSGRQFPNYSSELNVNALELEDSALYLCASSLADILGEQYFGPGTRLTVT.

The J gene is TRBJ2-2, the V gene TRBV7-9; 12 bases match TRBD1. V shed 4 bases and J 11 bases; nucleotides not matched to a gene: 2. This CDR3 is built from 13 residues. The germline CDR1 and CDR2 sequences are SEHNR and FQNEAQ (reference sequence). In DNA, the CDR3 is TGTGCCAGCAGCTGGGGGACAGGGGGCGAGCTGTTTTTT. Amino acid sequence: CASSWGTGGELFF.

This clonotype was seen only once. This chain uses TRBV20-1 with TRBJ2-1; D possibly corresponds to TRBD2 (6 bases). The CDR3 sequence is 14 residues long. Trimming took off 2 bases at V and 8 bases at J, with 16 bases between the two ends. Germline values: CDR1 DFQATT, CDR2 SNEGSKA (reference sequence). The CDR3 DNA follows: TGCAGTGCTAGATCCATTGCGGGGCTCGATGAGCAGTTCTTC. Its protein product is CSARSIAGLDEQFF.

This chain joins TRBV5-1 and TRBJ2-1; D is perhaps TRBD2 (5 bases). Trimming left V 7 bases short and J 4 bases short, with 18 bases between. The CDR3 extends over 15 amino acids. Germline V lookup: CDR1 SGHRS, CDR2 YFSETQ. The CDR3 DNA reads TGCGCCAGCGTACCTGAGCGCGGCGGGTACAATGAGCAGTTCTTC. Translated: CASVPERGGYNEQFF.

This chain links TRBV3-1 with TRBJ2-5; the D is unclear. The germline V and J ends were trimmed by 1 base and 5 bases, with 8 bases remaining between them. The CDR3 totals 13 residues. Per the germline V gene, CDR1 is LGHDT and CDR2 is YNNKEL (reference sequence). The CDR3 reads CASSQGSEETQYF. CDR3 DNA: TGTGCCAGCAGCCAAGGTTCGGAGGAGACCCAGTACTTC.

This clonotype came up many times. The CDR3: CASSHPAGEQYF. DNA for the CDR3: TGCGCCAGCAGCCACCCTGCGGGGGAGCAGTACTTC. This chain links TRBV4-1 with TRBJ2-5, with 7 bases matching TRBD2. V lost 3 bases to trimming and J lost 11 bases; unmatched junction nucleotides: 6. The length of the CDR3 is 12 residues. CDR1 is MGHRA and CDR2 is YSYEKL in the germline V gene.

The genes are TRBV11-2 and TRBJ2-7; the D gene is possibly TRBD2 (6 bases). The V and J ends lost 5 bases and 6 bases respectively, with 23 bases between them. CDR1 and CDR2 from the germline V gene are SGHAT and FQNNGV. The CDR3 covers 16 residues. The CDR3 region is CASSHRGYGRWSEQYF. The CDR3 DNA is TGTGCCAGCAGCCATCGGGGATACGGGAGATGGAGCGAGCAGTACTTC. Together with reference TRBV11-2 and TRBJ2-7, the CDR3 gives the full variable domain: EAGVAQSPRYKIIEKRQSVAFWCNPISGHATLYWYQQILGQGPKLLIQFQNNGVVDDSQLPKDRFSAERLKGVDSTLKIQPAKLEDSAVYLCASSHRGYGRWSEQYFGPGTRLTVT.

This clonotype was picked up a small number of times. The chain recombines TRBV9 with TRBJ2-1, with D possibly being TRBD1 (5 bases). The CDR3 is 19 residues long. Trimming stripped 1 base from V and 1 base from J, with 21 bases between. Germline loops: CDR1 SGDLS, CDR2 YYNGEE. In DNA, the CDR3 is TGTGCCAGCAGCGTATCTTCGATCCAACCAGGGCGATCCTACAATGAGCAGTTCTTC. The encoded protein is CASSVSSIQPGRSYNEQFF. Full variable domain (missing parts from reference TRBV9 and TRBJ2-1): DSGVTQTPKHLITATGQRVTLRCSPRSGDLSVYWYQQSLDQGLQFLIQYYNGEERAKGNILERFSAQQFPDLHSELNLSSLELGDSALYFCASSVSSIQPGRSYNEQFFGPGTRLTVL.

CDR3 protein: CASSPPDRYFYGYTF. CDR3 nucleotides: TGTGCCAGCTCACCACCGGACAGATATTTCTATGGCTACACCTTC. This chain joins TRBV18 and TRBJ1-2, with D possibly being TRBD1 (6 bases). This CDR3 contains 15 residues. Germline CDR1 and CDR2: KGHSH and LQKENI. V lost 0 bases to trimming and J lost 4 bases, with 12 bases between them. Using reference TRBV18 and TRBJ1-2 for the parts outside the CDR3, the full variable domain is NAGVMQNPRHLVRRRGQEARLRCSPMKGHSHVYWYRQLPEEGLKFMVYLQKENIIDESGMPKERFSAEFPKEGPSILRIQQVVRGDSAAYFCASSPPDRYFYGYTFGSGTRLTVV.

This clonotype occurred a few times. V is TRBV4-2 and J is TRBJ2-7; D call uncertain. Trimming stripped 1 base from V and 3 bases from J, with 7 bases between. This CDR3 spans 13 amino acids. CDR1 is LGHNA, CDR2 YNFKEQ, per germline. The CDR3 loop reads CASSQGEVYEQYF. The CDR3 coding sequence is TGTGCCAGCAGCCAAGGGGAAGTCTACGAGCAGTACTTC.

This clonotype came up a few times. The chain has TRBV7-2 and TRBJ2-2; no firm D call. This CDR3 spans 15 amino acids. The V gene's germline CDR1 is SGHTA and CDR2 FQGNSA. V lost 2 bases and J lost 6, with 13 bases in between. DNA for the CDR3: TGTGCCAGCAGCTTAAAATCTGGGCAGGCCGGGGAGCTGTTTTTT. This encodes CASSLKSGQAGELFF.

The DNA for the CDR3 is TGTGCTACTGTTCGCGACATACACAGACAGTACTTC. Its translation: CATVRDIHRQYF. The chain is built from TRBV13 and TRBJ2-7; D is unclear. Per the germline V gene, CDR1 is PRHDT and CDR2 is FYEKMQ (reference sequence). The CDR3 is 12 amino acids.

This clonotype was seen only a few times. J is TRBJ1-2 and V is TRBV27; 9 bases line up with TRBD1. Germline-derived CDR1 and CDR2 are MNHEY and SMNVEV (reference sequence). Trimming cost V 8 bases and J 2 bases; bases outside gene matches: 12. The length of the CDR3 is 16 residues. DNA for the CDR3: TGTGCCAGCGGCCGTAATTACAGGGGGCCCAACTATGGCTACACCTTC. This gives the protein CASGRNYRGPNYGYTF.